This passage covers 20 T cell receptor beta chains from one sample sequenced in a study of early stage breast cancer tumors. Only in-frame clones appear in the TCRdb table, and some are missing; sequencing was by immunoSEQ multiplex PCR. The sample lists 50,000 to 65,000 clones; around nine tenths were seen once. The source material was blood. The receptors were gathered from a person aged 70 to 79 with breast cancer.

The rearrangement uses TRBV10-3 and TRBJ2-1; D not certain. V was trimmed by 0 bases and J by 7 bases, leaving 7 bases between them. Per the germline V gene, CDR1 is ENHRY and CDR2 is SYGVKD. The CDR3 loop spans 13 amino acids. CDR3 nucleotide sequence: TGTGCCATCAGTGAGTCGTTGGAGAATGAGCAGTTCTTC. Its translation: CAISESLENEQFF.

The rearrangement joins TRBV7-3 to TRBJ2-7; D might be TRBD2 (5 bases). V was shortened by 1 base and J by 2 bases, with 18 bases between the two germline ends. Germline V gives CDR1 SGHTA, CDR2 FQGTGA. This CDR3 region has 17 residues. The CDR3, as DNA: TGTGCCAGCAGCTTAAATGGCCCAGGACTCCACCCCTACGAGCAGTACTTC. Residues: CASSLNGPGLHPYEQYF.

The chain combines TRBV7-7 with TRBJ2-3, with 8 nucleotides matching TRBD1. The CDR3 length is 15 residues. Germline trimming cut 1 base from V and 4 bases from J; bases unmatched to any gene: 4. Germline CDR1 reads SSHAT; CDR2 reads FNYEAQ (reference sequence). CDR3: CASSLERTGSDTQYF. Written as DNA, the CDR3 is TGTGCCAGCAGCTTAGAAAGGACAGGGTCAGATACGCAGTATTTT.

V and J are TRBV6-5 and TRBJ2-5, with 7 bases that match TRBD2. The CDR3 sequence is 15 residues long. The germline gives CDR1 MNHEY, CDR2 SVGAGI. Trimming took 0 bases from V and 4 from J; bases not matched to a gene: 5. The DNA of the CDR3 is TGTGCCAGCAGTTACTCGAGGCTAGCGGCAGAGACCCAGTACTTC. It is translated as CASSYSRLAAETQYF.

The chain's CDR3 is CASSTTEQRIYGYTF. For the CDR3, the DNA is TGTGCCAGTAGTACTACCGAACAGAGAATTTATGGCTACACCTTC. The chain is built from TRBV19 and TRBJ1-2; D ambiguous. The germline V gene encodes CDR1 LNHDA and CDR2 SQIVND (reference sequence). The CDR3 loop spans 15 amino acids. V dropped 4 bases and J dropped 5 bases, with 17 bases sitting between them. The whole variable domain, remainder taken from reference TRBV19 and TRBJ1-2, is DGGITQSPKYLFRKEGQNVTLSCEQNLNHDAMYWYRQDPGQGLRLIYYSQIVNDFQKGDIAEGYSVSREKKESFPLTVTSAQKNPTAFYLCASSTTEQRIYGYTFGSGTRLTVV.

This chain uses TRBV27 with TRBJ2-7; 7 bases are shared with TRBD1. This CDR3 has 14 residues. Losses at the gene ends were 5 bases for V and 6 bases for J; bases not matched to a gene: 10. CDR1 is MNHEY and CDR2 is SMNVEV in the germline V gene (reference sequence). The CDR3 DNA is TGTGCCAGCAGTCTAACACTGACAGGGTCCGAGCAGTACTTC. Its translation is CASSLTLTGSEQYF.

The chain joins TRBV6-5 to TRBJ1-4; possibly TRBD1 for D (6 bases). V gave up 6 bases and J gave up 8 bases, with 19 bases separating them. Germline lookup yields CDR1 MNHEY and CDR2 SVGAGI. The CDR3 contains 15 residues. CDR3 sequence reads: CASSPYRARNEKLFF. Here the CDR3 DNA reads TGTGCCAGCAGCCCGTACAGGGCTCGGAACGAAAAACTGTTTTTT.

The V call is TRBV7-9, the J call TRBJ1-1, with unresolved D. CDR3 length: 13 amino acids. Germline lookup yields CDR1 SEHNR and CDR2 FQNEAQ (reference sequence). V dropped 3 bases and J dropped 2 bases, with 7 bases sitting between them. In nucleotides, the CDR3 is TGTGCCAGCAGCTTTACAGCCAACACTGAAGCTTTCTTT. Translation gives CASSFTANTEAFF.

The CDR3 sequence is CAISETSLYEQYF. The CDR3 DNA sequence: TGTGCCATCAGTGAGACTAGTCTCTACGAGCAGTACTTC. The chain is built from TRBV10-3 and TRBJ2-7; a possible D gene is TRBD2 (5 bases). The CDR3 is made up of 13 amino acids. Germline V gene lookup returns CDR1 ENHRY and CDR2 SYGVKD. V was cut by 2 bases and J by 3 bases, with 8 bases left in between.

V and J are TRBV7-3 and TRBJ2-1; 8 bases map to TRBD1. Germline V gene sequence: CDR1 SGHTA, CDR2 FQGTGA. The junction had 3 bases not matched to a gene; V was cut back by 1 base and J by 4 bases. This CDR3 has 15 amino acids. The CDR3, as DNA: TGTGCCAGCAGCTTAAGGGGACAGGTTTACAATGAGCAGTTCTTC. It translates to CASSLRGQVYNEQFF.

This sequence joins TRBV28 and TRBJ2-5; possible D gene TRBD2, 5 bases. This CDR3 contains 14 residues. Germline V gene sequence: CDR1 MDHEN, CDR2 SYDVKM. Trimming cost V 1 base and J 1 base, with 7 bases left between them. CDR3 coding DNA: TGTGCCAGCAGTTTATTCGAGGGCCAAGAGACCCAGTACTTC. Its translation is CASSLFEGQETQYF.

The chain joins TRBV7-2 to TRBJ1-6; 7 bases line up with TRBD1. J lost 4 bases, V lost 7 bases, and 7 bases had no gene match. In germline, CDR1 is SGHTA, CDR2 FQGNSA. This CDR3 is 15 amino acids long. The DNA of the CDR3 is TGTGCCAGCACCCGGGACAGCCCTTATAATTCACCCCTCCACTTT. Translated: CASTRDSPYNSPLHF. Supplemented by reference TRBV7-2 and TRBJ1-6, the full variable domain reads GAGVSQSPSNKVTEKGKDVELRCDPISGHTALYWYRQSLGQGLEFLIYFQGNSAPDKSGLPSDRFSAERTGGSVSTLTIQRTQQEDSAVYLCASTRDSPYNSPLHFGNGTRLTVT.

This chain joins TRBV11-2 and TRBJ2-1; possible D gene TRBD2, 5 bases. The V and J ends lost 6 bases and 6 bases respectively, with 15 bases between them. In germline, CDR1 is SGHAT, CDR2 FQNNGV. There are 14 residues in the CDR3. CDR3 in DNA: TGTGCCAGCAGAGTACTGGCGGGCCTCAATGAGCAGTTCTTC. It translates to CASRVLAGLNEQFF.

This CDR3 reads CASSLLAQKNTEAFF. The CDR3 DNA follows: TGCGCCAGCAGCTTGTTAGCCCAAAAAAACACTGAAGCTTTCTTT. V and J are TRBV5-1 and TRBJ1-1; D is uncertain. CDR3 size: 15 residues. Germline CDR1 SGHRS, CDR2 YFSETQ. Trimming cost V 1 base and J 2 bases, with 12 bases left between them.

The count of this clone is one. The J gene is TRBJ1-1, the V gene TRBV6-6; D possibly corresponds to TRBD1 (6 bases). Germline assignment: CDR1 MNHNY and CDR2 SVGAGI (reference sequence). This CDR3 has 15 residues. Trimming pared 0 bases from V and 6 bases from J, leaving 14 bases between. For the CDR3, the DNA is TGTGCCAGCAGTTACTCAATACAGGGTAAGCCTGAAGCTTTCTTT. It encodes CASSYSIQGKPEAFF.

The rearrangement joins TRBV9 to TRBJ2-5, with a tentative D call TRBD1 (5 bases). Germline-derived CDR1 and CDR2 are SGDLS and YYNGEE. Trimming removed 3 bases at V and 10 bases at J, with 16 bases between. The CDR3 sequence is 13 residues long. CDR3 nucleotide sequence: TGTGCCAGCAGCGGGGGCTTTCAGCCGGGCCAGTACTTC. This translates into CASSGGFQPGQYF. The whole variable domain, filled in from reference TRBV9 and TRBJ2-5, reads DSGVTQTPKHLITATGQRVTLRCSPRSGDLSVYWYQQSLDQGLQFLIQYYNGEERAKGNILERFSAQQFPDLHSELNLSSLELGDSALYFCASSGGFQPGQYFGPGTRLLVL.

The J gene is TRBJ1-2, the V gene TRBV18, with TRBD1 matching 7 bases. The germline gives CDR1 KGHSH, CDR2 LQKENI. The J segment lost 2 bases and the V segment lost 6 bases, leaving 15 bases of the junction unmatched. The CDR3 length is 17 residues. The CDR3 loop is CASSSRGGDPKNYGYTF. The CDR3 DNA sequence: TGTGCCAGCTCTTCTCGAGGGGGCGATCCGAAGAACTATGGCTACACCTTC.

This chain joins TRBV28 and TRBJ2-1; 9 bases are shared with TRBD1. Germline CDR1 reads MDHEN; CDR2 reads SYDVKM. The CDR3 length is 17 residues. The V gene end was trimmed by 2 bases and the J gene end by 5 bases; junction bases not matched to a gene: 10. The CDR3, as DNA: TGTGCCAGCAGTTTAACCCTCGGGACAGGGCCCGACAATGAGCAGTTCTTC. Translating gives CASSLTLGTGPDNEQFF. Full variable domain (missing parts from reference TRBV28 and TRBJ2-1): DVKVTQSSRYLVKRTGEKVFLECVQDMDHENMFWYRQDPGLGLRLIYFSYDVKMKEKGDIPEGYSVSREKKERFSLILESASTNQTSMYLCASSLTLGTGPDNEQFFGPGTRLTVL.

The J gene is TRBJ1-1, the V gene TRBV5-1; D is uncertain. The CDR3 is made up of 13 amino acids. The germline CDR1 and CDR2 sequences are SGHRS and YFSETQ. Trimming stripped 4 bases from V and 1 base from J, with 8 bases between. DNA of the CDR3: TGCGCCAGCAGCGAACTTTCGAACACTGAAGCTTTCTTT. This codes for CASSELSNTEAFF.

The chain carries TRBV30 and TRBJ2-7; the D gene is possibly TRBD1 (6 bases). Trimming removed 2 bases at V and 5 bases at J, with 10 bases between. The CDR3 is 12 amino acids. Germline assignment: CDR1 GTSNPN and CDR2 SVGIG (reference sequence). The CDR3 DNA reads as TGTGCCTGGAGTACACAGGGCCACGAGCAGTACTTC. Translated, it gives CAWSTQGHEQYF.